This T cell receptor (beta chain) was obtained from a study of shared clonotypes between healthy human individuals. At the level of the study: CD4 naive cells filled three plates per donor, CD4 memory three, CD8 naive two and CD8 memory one.

Study-wide results and caveats: Relative to clonotypes present in all four donors, those not shared had lower generation probabilities.

This clone has a handful of counts. Antigen: not known. Germline CDR1 SNHLY, CDR2 FYNNEI. The CDR3 loop spans 15 amino acids. The ends lost 5 bases at V and 2 bases at J; junction bases unmatched: 3. The data were produced by immunoSEQ multiplex PCR, yet TCRdb's version contains in-frame clones alone and is incomplete. The data hold roughly 2.5 million clones, with approximately 90% observed a single time. The TCR was taken from a man aged 18-30 years in good health. Input material: naive CD4+ T cells sorted from blood. Indicated subset: CD45RA+ positively selected. V usage is TRBV2 and J usage is TRBJ1-5; 10 positions agree with TRBD1. The CDR3 bases are TGTGCCAGCAGTCCCGGGACAGGGGGCAATCAGCCCCAGCATTTT. Its protein is CASSPGTGGNQPQHF.